The rows below give T cell receptor beta chains drawn from one sample of a study of cytomegalovirus exposure and HLA in healthy donors. Only in-frame clones appear in the TCRdb table, and some are missing; sequencing was by immunoSEQ multiplex PCR. Here the sample spans tens of thousands of clones, around 77% being singletons. Sequences were obtained from PBMCs. The receptors were gathered from a man aged 60 to 69 in good health and CMV-seronegative. Both conserved end residues are part of each CDR3. The order of the fields is D gene, clone size, V gene, J gene, CDR3 DNA, CDR3 protein. A D gene is named only where the DNA matches it firmly. The listing skips clone size in some rows; elsewhere it reads once, few, many or a size class.

NA,NA,TRBV15,TRBJ2-5,TGTGCCACCAGCAGAGGTCCCATAGAGACCCAGTACTTC,CATSRGPIETQYF
TRBD1,NA,TRBV14,TRBJ1-1,TGTGCCAGCAGCCGACAGGGTTACACTGAAGCTTTCTTT,CASSRQGYTEAFF
NA,NA,TRBV19,TRBJ2-2,TGTGCCAGTAGTATTGGAGTATTAAACACCGGGGAGCTGTTTTTT,CASSIGVLNTGELFF
TRBD1,few,TRBV5-1,TRBJ1-2,TGCGCCAGCAGCTTTTTGACAGGGCGGGGGGCTTATGGCTACCCCTTC,CASSFLTGRGAYGYPF
NA,NA,TRBV5-6,TRBJ1-2,TGTGCCAGCAGCTTGGTCGGTCCCTATGGCTACACCTTC,CASSLVGPYGYTF
TRBD2,NA,TRBV9,TRBJ2-7,TGTGCCAGCAGCGTAGGAGCGGGAGTCGGGTCCTACGAGCAGTACTTC,CASSVGAGVGSYEQYF
NA,NA,TRBV6-1,TRBJ1-5,TGTCCCAGCAGCGATGAGGGTTTGGGCAATCAGCCCCAGCATTTT,CPSSDEGLGNQPQHF
TRBD1,NA,TRBV6-1,TRBJ1-5,TGTGCCAGCAGGGAACAGGGGGTCACGAGCAATCAGCCCCAGCATTTT,CASREQGVTSNQPQHF
TRBD2,NA,TRBV4-3,TRBJ2-3,TGCGCCAGCAGCCAAGAGACGGGGACTAGCGGGGGGAACACAGATACGCAGTATTTT,CASSQETGTSGGNTDTQYF
NA,NA,TRBV11-2,TRBJ1-3,TGTGCCAGCAGCTTGGGCCCTGGAAACACCATATATTTT,CASSLGPGNTIYF
TRBD2,NA,TRBV29-1,TRBJ2-3,TGCAGCGCGACTAGCGGGAACACAGATACGCAGTATTTT,CSATSGNTDTQYF
NA,NA,TRBV30,TRBJ2-7,TGTGCCTGGAGTTCTCGGGGGTGCGAGCAGTACTTC,CAWSSRGCEQYF
TRBD1,NA,TRBV6-1,TRBJ2-5,TGTGCCAGCAGACCGGGACAGGGGAACCAAGAGACCCAGTACTTC,CASRPGQGNQETQYF
NA,NA,TRBV27,TRBJ2-1,TGTGCCAGCAGTGAAGTGACAGGTCTGGTGGATGAGCAGTTCTTC,CASSEVTGLVDEQFF
TRBD2,NA,TRBV7-3,TRBJ2-3,TGTGCCAGCAGCTTATCGGGACTAGCGGGAGGCCCAGATACGCAGTATTTT,CASSLSGLAGGPDTQYF
TRBD1,NA,TRBV5-5,TRBJ1-2,TGTGCCAGCAGCTCAACACCACCGGGACAGGGATATGGCTACACCTTC,CASSSTPPGQGYGYTF
NA,NA,TRBV6-1,TRBJ2-2,TGTGCCAGCAGTGTTAAGCGGGCCGGGGAGCTGTTTTTT,CASSVKRAGELFF
TRBD1,NA,TRBV5-8,TRBJ2-7,TGTGCCAGCAGCATACCACAGGGGGGCGAGCAGTACTTC,CASSIPQGGEQYF
TRBD1,NA,TRBV14,TRBJ1-4,TGTGCCAGCAGCCGATGGGACAGGGGGGGAGAAAAACTGTTTTTT,CASSRWDRGGEKLFF
TRBD2,NA,TRBV29-1,TRBJ2-4,TGCAGCGTTGAGGGCGTCGCAGATCGGGGGGGGTCAAACATTCAGTACTTC,CSVEGVADRGGSNIQYF
TRBD2,NA,TRBV6-1,TRBJ2-7,TGTGCCAGCAGTATCCCTAGCGGGGGGCACTACGAGCAGTACTTC,CASSIPSGGHYEQYF
NA,NA,TRBV18,TRBJ1-1,TGTGCCAGCTCGGACCATGAGGGGGCTGAAGCTTTCTTT,CASSDHEGAEAFF
NA,NA,TRBV10-1,TRBJ1-1,TGCGCCAGCAGTTTACAGGGATCGAACACTGAAGCTTTCTTT,CASSLQGSNTEAFF
NA,few,TRBV7-3,TRBJ1-1,TGTGCCAGCAGCTTAGCCGGGAACGGTGAAGCTTTCTTT,CASSLAGNGEAFF
NA,NA,TRBV30,TRBJ1-2,TGTGCCTGGAGTCCGTTACAGGGAACCAACTATGGCTACACCTTC,CAWSPLQGTNYGYTF
NA,NA,TRBV30,TRBJ2-1,TGTGCCTGGAGTGTAAATGCAGGCTACAATGAGCAGTTCTTC,CAWSVNAGYNEQFF
TRBD1,NA,TRBV7-9,TRBJ1-2,TGTTCCAGCAGCACAGCCGGGACAGGGGGCGATGGCTACACCTTC,CSSSTAGTGGDGYTF
TRBD2,NA,TRBV15,TRBJ2-1,TGTGCCACCAGCAGAGATTTGGCGGCGGGGGCCTACAATGAGCAGTTCTTC,CATSRDLAAGAYNEQFF
TRBD2,NA,TRBV30,TRBJ2-1,TGTGCCTGGGGAGCAGGACTAGCGAGGTTAGGAAATGAGCAGTTCTTC,CAWGAGLARLGNEQFF
NA,few,TRBV30,TRBJ2-3,TGTGCCTGGGGGCGCACAGATACGCAGTATTTT,CAWGRTDTQYF
TRBD1,NA,TRBV9,TRBJ2-1,TGTGCCAGCAGCGTAGGGACAGGGGGCTTATACAATGAGCAGTTCTTC,CASSVGTGGLYNEQFF
TRBD1,few,TRBV12-5,TRBJ1-1,TGTGCTAGTGGTCACCCCCCGGGACAGAGGAACACTGAAGCTTTCTTT,CASGHPPGQRNTEAFF
NA,NA,TRBV11-2,TRBJ2-7,TGTGCCAGCAGGGGGGTTTGGAGGGCCCACGAGCAGTACTTC,CASRGVWRAHEQYF
TRBD1,NA,TRBV15,TRBJ1-5,TGTGCCACCCGCAGAGATTACGGGACAGGCCAAAATCAGCCCCAGCATTTT,CATRRDYGTGQNQPQHF
TRBD2,NA,TRBV7-2,TRBJ2-1,TGTGCCAGCAGCTTAGGACAACTAGCGGATAATGAGCAGTTCTTC,CASSLGQLADNEQFF
NA,NA,TRBV6-6,TRBJ2-7,TGTGCCAGCAGTAGTTCCAGGTTCCCCTACGAGCAGTACTTC,CASSSSRFPYEQYF
NA,NA,TRBV29-1,TRBJ1-3,TGCAGCGCAAACTCTGGAAACACCATATATTTT,CSANSGNTIYF
TRBD1,NA,TRBV30,TRBJ1-5,TGTGCCTGGAGCCAAGGGACAGGGTACAATCAGCCCCAGCATTTT,CAWSQGTGYNQPQHF
TRBD2,NA,TRBV6-4,TRBJ2-1,TGTGCCAGCAGTGAATCATTCGGACTAGCGATAGGGAATGAGCAGTTCTTC,CASSESFGLAIGNEQFF
TRBD1,NA,TRBV19,TRBJ2-5,TGTGCCAGTAGTATAGGTGAGACAGGGGGACAAGAGACCCAGTACTTC,CASSIGETGGQETQYF
TRBD2,NA,TRBV7-3,TRBJ2-3,TGTGCCAGCAGCTCCACTAGCGGGGGGTCTTCTAGCACAGATACGCAGTATTTT,CASSSTSGGSSSTDTQYF
TRBD1,NA,TRBV9,TRBJ1-4,TGTGCCAGCAGCAGGGGACAGGGAGGTGGCGAAAAACTGTTTTTT,CASSRGQGGGEKLFF
NA,NA,TRBV4-3,TRBJ1-2,TGCGCCAGCAGCCAAGATCCGGTACAGGGATCTAACTATGGCTATACCTTC,CASSQDPVQGSNYGYTF
TRBD2,few,TRBV18,TRBJ2-3,TGTGCCAGCTCACCAAACTCGGGACTAGCGAGCACAGATACGCAGTATTTT,CASSPNSGLASTDTQYF
TRBD1,NA,TRBV7-6,TRBJ2-5,TGTGCCAGCAGCTCGACAGGGGTTGGTGAGACCCAGTACTTC,CASSSTGVGETQYF
NA,few,TRBV7-9,TRBJ1-1,TGTGCCAGCAGCTTTGGGGAGGTGGCTTTCTTT,CASSFGEVAFF
TRBD2,NA,TRBV11-2,TRBJ2-1,TGTGCCAGCAGCTTCCTTGGGGGGGAGAGCAATGAGCAGTTCTTC,CASSFLGGESNEQFF